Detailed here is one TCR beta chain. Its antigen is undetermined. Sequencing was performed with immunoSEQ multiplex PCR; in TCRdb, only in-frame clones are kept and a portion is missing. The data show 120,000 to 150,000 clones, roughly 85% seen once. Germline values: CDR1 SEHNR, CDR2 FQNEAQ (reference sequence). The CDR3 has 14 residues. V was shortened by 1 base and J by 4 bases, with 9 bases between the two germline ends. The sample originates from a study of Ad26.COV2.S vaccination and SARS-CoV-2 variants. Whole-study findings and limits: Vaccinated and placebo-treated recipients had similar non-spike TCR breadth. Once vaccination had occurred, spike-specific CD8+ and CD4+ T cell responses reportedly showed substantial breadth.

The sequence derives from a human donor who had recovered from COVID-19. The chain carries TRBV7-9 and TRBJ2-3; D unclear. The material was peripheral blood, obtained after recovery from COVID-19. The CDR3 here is CASSLGVGPDTQYF. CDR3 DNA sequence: TGTGCCAGCAGCTTAGGGGTAGGCCCAGATACGCAGTATTTT.